Listed below are T cell receptor beta chains from one sample, sequenced in a study of identical twins. Via MiXCR, TCRdb re-called the 5' RACE reads, giving one row per CDR3 protein. The sample carries approximately 210,000 distinct CDR3 sequences, more than 15% recorded once. The same sample was also used in a study of T cells expressing NK-cell markers.

Material: CD8+ T cells sorted from blood. Receptor source: a woman aged 18-30 years in good health. Both conserved end residues are part of each CDR3. The D gene is left open where the match is weak. Clone size, where shown, is once, few, many, or a class for clones that have expanded.

V gene	D gene	clone size	J gene	CDR3 DNA	CDR3 protein
TRBV2	NA	NA	TRBJ2-1	TGTGCCAGCCCTCCCCTAGAAAGGGTATCCTACAATGAGCAGTTCTTC	CASPPLERVSYNEQFF
TRBV7-9	TRBD1	few	TRBJ2-1	TGTGCCAGCAGCCCAAACACCCCCGGGACAGGGTACAATGAGCAGTTCTTC	CASSPNTPGTGYNEQFF
TRBV6-5	NA	NA	TRBJ2-5	TGTGCCAGCAGTTACTCTAGCGAAGGCGAGACCCAGTACTTC	CASSYSSEGETQYF
TRBV2	NA	NA	TRBJ1-5	TGTGCCAGCAGACCCCCTGGACCCAATCAGCCCCAGCATTTT	CASRPPGPNQPQHF
TRBV18	NA	NA	TRBJ2-5	TGTGCCAGCTCACCATCGCGTTCGGTGCCAGATAAAGAGACCCAGTACTTC	CASSPSRSVPDKETQYF
TRBV6-2/TRBV6-3	NA	few	TRBJ2-7	TGTGCCAGCAGCCCTTCAGCGGTCTACGAGCAGTACTTC	CASSPSAVYEQYF
TRBV12-3/TRBV12-4	TRBD1	NA	TRBJ1-5	TGTGCCAGCAGGGGGACAGGGGTGAATCAGCCCCAGCATTTT	CASRGTGVNQPQHF
TRBV4-3	NA	many	TRBJ2-1	TGCGCCAGCAGCCAAGAGTCGCGGATTTCCTACAATGAGCAGTTCTTC	CASSQESRISYNEQFF
TRBV20-1	NA	few	TRBJ2-1	TGCAGTGCTAGAGACACGTCCTCCTACAATGAGCAGTTCTTC	CSARDTSSYNEQFF
TRBV11-2	TRBD2	NA	TRBJ2-1	TGTGCCAGCAGCGGTCCGGGACTACCAATGGTGTTCTTC	CASSGPGLPMVFF
TRBV27	NA	NA	TRBJ1-5	TGTGCCAGCAGTTTATACGCCGGGACACCTAATCAGCCCCAGCATTTT	CASSLYAGTPNQPQHF
TRBV20-1	NA	few	TRBJ1-2	TGCAGTGCTAGGACGGGCTGGGGCTACACCTTC	CSARTGWGYTF
TRBV6-1	TRBD1	few	TRBJ2-1	TGTGCCAGCAGTCTTAGTGGACAGGGCCTCTCCTACAATGAGCAGTTCTTC	CASSLSGQGLSYNEQFF
TRBV7-9	NA	NA	TRBJ2-5	TGTGCCAGCAGCCCGGCGGGGACCCAAGAGACCCAGTACTTC	CASSPAGTQETQYF
TRBV9	TRBD2	NA	TRBJ2-7	TGTGCCAGCAGCGCCAGACTAGCGGGAGGGGAAGGGATCGAGCAGTACTTC	CASSARLAGGEGIEQYF
TRBV11-3	NA	NA	TRBJ2-1	TGTGCCAGCAGCTTTTACAGAAGCTCCTACAATGAGCAGTTCTTC	CASSFYRSSYNEQFF
TRBV12-3/TRBV12-4	TRBD2	NA	TRBJ2-3	TGTGCCAGCAGTTTCCCATCTAGCGGGGGGGCAGATACGCAGTATTTT	CASSFPSSGGADTQYF
TRBV11-2	NA	few	TRBJ2-1	TGTGCCAGCAGCTTAGATCCCGGGATCTCGGACAATGAGCAGTTCTTC	CASSLDPGISDNEQFF
TRBV7-9	NA	few	TRBJ2-1	TGTGCCAGCAGCTTAGTTTCGGACCGGGATGAGCAGTTCTTC	CASSLVSDRDEQFF
TRBV5-1	TRBD2	few	TRBJ2-1	TGCGCCAGCAGCGGGACCCCGGGACTAGGCAATGAGCAGTTCTTC	CASSGTPGLGNEQFF
TRBV4-1	NA	NA	TRBJ1-5	TGCGCCAGCAGCCTTCGACAGGAGGTCAATCAGCCCCAGCATTTT	CASSLRQEVNQPQHF
TRBV5-1	TRBD2	many	TRBJ2-1	TGCGCCAGCAGCTCCTGGGGGGGGAACAATGAGCAGTTCTTC	CASSSWGGNNEQFF
TRBV21-1	NA	few	TRBJ2-7	TGTGCCAGCAGCAAAACCGGATTGGGTTTC	CASSKTGLGF
TRBV5-1	NA	NA	TRBJ2-2	TGCGCCAGCCTAGGGGATGACACCGGGGAGCTGTTTTTT	CASLGDDTGELFF
TRBV7-2	NA	NA	TRBJ2-5	TGTGCCAGCAGCTTAGGGGTCGGGAGAGGGGAGACCCAGTACTTC	CASSLGVGRGETQYF
TRBV5-1	NA	few	TRBJ1-5	TGCGCCAGCAGCTTAGACGGGACTGAAGATCAGCCCCAGCATTTT	CASSLDGTEDQPQHF
TRBV7-9	NA	NA	TRBJ1-5	TGTGCCAGCCGCGAGGCCGGGGCTGGTCAGCCCCAGCATTTT	CASREAGAGQPQHF
TRBV7-9	NA	NA	TRBJ2-7	TGTGCCAGCAGCCAATCCACACGGACGGAATCCTACGAGCAGTACTTC	CASSQSTRTESYEQYF
TRBV12-3/TRBV12-4	TRBD2	many	TRBJ2-7	TGTGCCAGCAGTTTTAGCGGGAGGGCCAACGAGCAGTACTTC	CASSFSGRANEQYF
TRBV27	NA	few	TRBJ1-1	TGTGCCAGCAGTCTTTCCCGATCGAACACTGAAGCTTTCTTT	CASSLSRSNTEAFF
TRBV14	NA	many	TRBJ2-7	TGTGCCAGCAGCCAAGCCTACGAGCAGTACTTC	CASSQAYEQYF
TRBV10-3	TRBD2	NA	TRBJ2-1	TGTGCCATCAGTGAGTTGGCTAGCGGGAAGATGAATGAGCAGTTCTTC	CAISELASGKMNEQFF
TRBV12-3/TRBV12-4	NA	few	TRBJ1-2	TGTGCCAGCAGCCCCAGGGTTGTCAACTATGGCTACACCTTC	CASSPRVVNYGYTF
TRBV20-1	TRBD2	NA	TRBJ2-7	TGCAGTGCTAGCTGGCGGGAGCCTCGGGAGCAGTACTTC	CSASWREPREQYF
TRBV6-2/TRBV6-3	NA	few	TRBJ2-5	TGTGCCAGCAGTTTTTCGGTGGCAGAGCGGGAGACCCAGTACTTC	CASSFSVAERETQYF
TRBV12-3/TRBV12-4	TRBD2	few	TRBJ2-5	TGTGCCAGCACCCTGTCTAGCGGGAGGGAACAAGAGACCCAGTACTTC	CASTLSSGREQETQYF
TRBV12-3/TRBV12-4	NA	NA	TRBJ1-1	TGTGCCAGCAGTTTAGGGGGTGGTGTCAGGGCTGCTGAAGCTTTCTTT	CASSLGGGVRAAEAFF
TRBV20-1	NA	NA	TRBJ2-1	TGCAGTGCTAGAGATCCAGGGTTCAATGAGCAGTTCTTC	CSARDPGFNEQFF
TRBV12-3/TRBV12-4	NA	NA	TRBJ1-5	TGTGCCAGCAGTCCCACGACCGCTGGGAGGGGTCAGCCCCAGCATTTT	CASSPTTAGRGQPQHF
TRBV9	NA	NA	TRBJ2-2	TGTGCCAGCAGCGTAGTAACCGGGGAGCTGTTTTTT	CASSVVTGELFF
TRBV27	NA	few	TRBJ2-7	TGTGCCAGCAGTTTATGGGGAGGCTACGAGCAGTACTTC	CASSLWGGYEQYF
TRBV7-9	TRBD2	NA	TRBJ2-3	TGTGCCAGCAGCTTTCCCACGGGGGGATTAGATACGCAGTATTTT	CASSFPTGGLDTQYF
TRBV11-2	TRBD2	few	TRBJ2-2	TGTGCCAGCAGCTTAGTCCCACTAGCGGGGGGTACCGGGGAGCTGTTTTTT	CASSLVPLAGGTGELFF
TRBV7-9	NA	medium-sized	TRBJ2-7	TGTGCCAGCAGCTGGGACGTAGTCTACGAGCAGTACTTC	CASSWDVVYEQYF
TRBV27	NA	few	TRBJ2-7	TGTGCCAGCAGTCCATATCCGGACAGCGCCTACGAGCAGTACTTC	CASSPYPDSAYEQYF
TRBV2	NA	few	TRBJ2-7	TGTGCCAGCAGTGAATACACCTCCTACGAGCAGTACTTC	CASSEYTSYEQYF